This entry concerns a single T cell receptor (beta chain). Its cognate antigen has yet to be identified. No clone much larger than this one lies a single base away; base qualities are absent. The time point label of this sample denotes: week 35, safety follow-up. Every vaccine dose consisted of 300 ug of a 20-mer mutant IDH1 peptide in Montanide, administered subcutaneously together with topical imiquimod. Eight vaccinations were administered to patients in weeks 1, 3, 5, 7, 11, 15, 19 and 23, corresponding to visits V03 through V10. The donors had newly diagnosed IDH1-mutant astrocytomas of WHO grade 3 or 4 that showed loss of nuclear ATRX. The samples were drawn from NOA16, a multicentre, single-arm, open-label phase I trial in Germany that tested a mutant IDH1 peptide vaccine in humans for the first time. The DNeasy Blood and Tissue Kit was used to extract genomic DNA from EDTA blood for TCRB sequencing.

The CDR3 numbers 15 residues from cysteine through phenylalanine. Here the CDR3 DNA is all that survives: 45 bases in frame from base 1. CDR1 and CDR2 were assigned from the germline V gene as MRHNA and SNTAGT. V loses 5 bases, J loses 4 bases, and the germline ends lie 14 bases apart. Library method: the immunoSEQ multiplex PCR assay. Following the manufacturer's protocol, the hsTCRB Kit was used to amplify rearranged TCR beta chain sequences. TCRB libraries were sequenced on an Illumina MiSeq. The study's processing was this. The kit vendor's proprietary platform handled demultiplexing, trimming and gene mapping. In its TCRdb copy, this immuneACCESS table keeps in-frame sequences only and misses some clones. Where compared with another copy, unresolved V genes explain less than half of these, and the others have no known cause. The V and J calls and clone size come from that table; D and trimming were worked out from the DNA. Across this sample there are roughly 32,000 clones, with roughly 77% seen only once. The top ten clones comprise about 3.2% of the sample.

The sample comes from a study of a mutant IDH1 vaccine in newly diagnosed glioma (dated by TCRdb to about 2021). Study-level background: Vaccination was initiated 4-6 weeks after radiotherapy alone, or concurrently with temozolomide cycles in the chemotherapy-containing groups. The approximately 30 treated patients were 62.5% male and around 40% female, with a mean age of about 43 years. Before enrollment, most patients had been given radiochemotherapy with temozolomide as standard therapy, while the rest had received either radiotherapy alone or temozolomide alone. The week-35 safety follow-up took place at visit V12, and the week-47 end of study took place at visit V13. Peripheral blood samples were drawn at six visits, namely V03 (baseline), V05, V07, V10, V12 and V13. Longitudinal TCRB deep sequencing was performed for some 25 treated patients wherever samples were available for exploratory analyses. Overall study outcomes, separate from this receptor: Changes in the top peripheral T cell clonotypes picked up by TCRB sequencing did not appear to be linked to pseudoprogression. Selection of PBMC samples for TCRB deep sequencing was based on availability. Across multiple MHC alleles, vaccine-induced immune responses were seen in around 93% of patients. The authors stated that sample limitations prevented analyses of patient blood samples from being reproduced.

The material was PBMCs, obtained from a glioma patient whose treatment included an IDH1 peptide vaccine. The sequence was collected from a man aged 35-49 years with glioma. Some clones in this sample may be carry-over from other donors' samples. The rearranged segments are TRBV6-4 and TRBJ2-2; the D gene cannot be named for sure. The CDR3 reads CASSPDLSSTGELFF. The bases read TGTGCCAGCAGTCCCGACCTGTCCTCCACCGGGGAGCTGTTTTTT.